This TCR beta chain emerged from a study of blood T cell repertoires in COVID-19. The junction had 7 bases not matched to a gene; V was cut back by 5 bases and J by 3 bases. Germline assignment: CDR1 LNHDA and CDR2 SQIVND (reference sequence). The CDR3 extends over 15 amino acids. In Seattle, patients joined the study during active infection and were tracked longitudinally. Original processing methods: Using reference gene primer amplification, nucleated cell counts were estimated. The method was immunoSEQ multiplex PCR; TCRdb's version includes in-frame clones alone and lacks a portion of them. V, J and clone size derive from that table, while D and trimming were established from the DNA sequence. This repertoire shows about 50,000 clones, about 90% found once; its top ten account for 2.1%. This clone was found a few times.

This sequence was found in an elderly woman with COVID-19, enrolled during active disease. Sequenced: peripheral blood. J is TRBJ1-3 and V is TRBV19; 7 positions match TRBD1. The CDR3 loop reads CASSLRGQRGNTIYF. CDR3 coding DNA: TGTGCCAGTAGTTTAAGGGGACAGCGTGGAAACACCATATATTTT.